This T cell receptor (beta chain) was sequenced for a study of identical twins. General study findings and limits: Part of the zero-insertion signal could reflect confounding by invariant MAIT and iNKT cells. Researchers reported weaker excess twin sharing in beta out-of-frame sequences. Memory repertoires lacked the insertion deficit that abundant cord blood beta clonotypes showed.

V was cut by 2 bases and J by 0 bases, with 14 bases left in between. The CDR3 spans 17 residues. Germline V gene sequence: CDR1 MNHEY, CDR2 SVGAGI. TCRdb independently ran MiXCR on the 5' RACE reads; one entry per CDR3 protein. The profile shows about 150,000 distinct CDR3 sequences, around 3.5% of them singletons. This clonotype was picked up a small number of times. Its antigen is unidentified. The clonotype comes from a man aged 18 to 29 in good health. Sequencing was carried out using memory T cells sorted from blood. The V and J genes are TRBV6-5 and TRBJ2-4; possible D gene TRBD1, 6 bases. DNA of the CDR3: TGTGCCAGCAGTTACACCTACAGGGCACTAGCCAAAAACATTCAGTACTTC. Translated, it gives CASSYTYRALAKNIQYF.